The TCR beta chain under discussion was sequenced for a study of T cell changes during pregnancy in multiple sclerosis. In germline, CDR1 is MNHNS, CDR2 SASEGT. The CDR3 consists of 13 residues. V was cut by 7 bases and J by 8 bases, with 17 bases left in between. The protocol was immunoSEQ multiplex PCR, while the TCRdb copy is restricted to in-frame clones and leaves out a portion. The sample yields just over 90,000 clones, 91% seen once. The TCR comes from a female donor in good health, enrolled as a control in a pregnancy study. This specimen was peripheral blood, taken after pregnancy. The rearrangement links TRBV6-1 to TRBJ1-2; D is uncertain. The CDR3, as DNA: TGTGCCAGCACTCCCGGGGAGTTCTTGGGCTACACCTTC. Translating it yields CASTPGEFLGYTF.